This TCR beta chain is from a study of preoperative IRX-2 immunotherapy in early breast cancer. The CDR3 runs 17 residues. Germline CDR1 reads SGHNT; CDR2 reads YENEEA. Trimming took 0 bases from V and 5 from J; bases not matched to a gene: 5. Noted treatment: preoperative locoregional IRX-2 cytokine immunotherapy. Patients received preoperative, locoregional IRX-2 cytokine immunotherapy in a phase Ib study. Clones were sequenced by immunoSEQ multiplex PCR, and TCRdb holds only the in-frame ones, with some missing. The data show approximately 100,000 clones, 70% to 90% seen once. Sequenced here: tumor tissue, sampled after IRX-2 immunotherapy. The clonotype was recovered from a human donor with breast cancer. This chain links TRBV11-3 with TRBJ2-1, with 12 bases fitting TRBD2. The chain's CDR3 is CASSLDWRLAGDNEQFF. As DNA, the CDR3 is TGTGCCAGCAGCTTAGATTGGCGACTAGCGGGAGACAATGAGCAGTTCTTC.